The rows below give T cell receptor beta chains drawn from one sample of a study of blood T cell repertoires in COVID-19. Assay: immunoSEQ multiplex PCR; the TCRdb copy retains only in-frame clones and omits some. The sample carries more than 75,000 clones, 70% to 90% recorded once. Material for sequencing was peripheral blood. The receptor source for this set is a woman older than 75 with active COVID-19. CDR3s include the opening cysteine and the closing phenylalanine or tryptophan. Each record gives: clone size, V gene, J gene, D gene, CDR3 protein, CDR3 DNA. D genes are given only for firm matches. A row's size may be missing; if present it is once, few, many or a size class.

>NA|TRBV5-1|TRBJ1-2|TRBD1
CASSPDRGGYGYTF
TGCGCCAGCAGCCCGGACAGGGGAGGCTATGGCTACACCTTC
>NA|TRBV27|TRBJ1-2|NA
CASSAKEQQGHYGYTF
TGTGCCAGCAGTGCAAAGGAGCAACAGGGTCACTATGGCTACACCTTC
>NA|TRBV29-1|TRBJ2-7|NA
CSVEDRVYEQYF
TGCAGCGTTGAAGATCGGGTCTACGAGCAGTACTTC
>NA|TRBV6-5|TRBJ2-7|TRBD1
CASSYSSGQGAFEQYF
TGTGCCAGCAGTTACTCTTCCGGCCAGGGGGCGTTCGAGCAGTACTTC
>NA|TRBV29-1|TRBJ2-3|NA
CSAQGAQRDSDTQYF
TGCAGTGCCCAGGGGGCCCAGCGGGACTCAGATACGCAGTATTTT
>once|TRBV10-3|TRBJ2-7|NA
CAIRDGGYEQYF
TGTGCCATCAGGGACGGGGGCTACGAGCAGTACTTC
>NA|TRBV27|TRBJ2-2|NA
CASSLSSNTGELFF
TGTGCCAGCAGTTTATCGAGTAACACCGGGGAGCTGTTTTTT
>NA|TRBV5-4|TRBJ2-7|TRBD1
CASSVGQGIEQYF
TGTGCCAGCAGCGTGGGACAGGGGATCGAGCAGTACTTC
>NA|TRBV5-6|TRBJ1-2|NA
CASSPDRNYGYTF
TGTGCCAGCAGCCCCGACAGGAACTATGGCTACACCTTC
>NA|TRBV27|TRBJ1-1|NA
CASRNQVNTEAFF
TGTGCCAGCAGGAACCAGGTGAACACTGAAGCTTTCTTT
>NA|TRBV4-1|TRBJ2-1|TRBD2
CASSQDGRAYNEQFF
TGCGCCAGCAGCCAAGACGGGAGGGCGTACAATGAGCAGTTCTTC
>NA|TRBV7-2|TRBJ1-2|TRBD1
CASSSPDRATQNYGYTF
TGTGCCAGCAGCTCCCCGGACAGGGCGACTCAAAACTATGGCTACACCTTC
>NA|TRBV7-3|TRBJ2-3|NA
CASSLTDSSDTQYF
TGTGCCAGCAGCCTAACGGACAGCTCAGATACGCAGTATTTT
>NA|TRBV7-3|TRBJ1-4|NA
CASSLTGRGGEKLFF
TGTGCCAGCAGCTTAACGGGCAGGGGCGGCGAAAAACTGTTTTTT
>NA|TRBV15|TRBJ1-5|NA
CATSRGSDQPQHF
TGTGCCACCAGTCGAGGCTCCGATCAGCCCCAGCATTTT
>NA|TRBV2|TRBJ2-1|TRBD2
CASSDAGVSYNEQFF
TGTGCCAGCAGTGACGCGGGAGTCTCCTACAATGAGCAGTTCTTC
>NA|TRBV11-2|TRBJ2-3|NA
CASSLKPLGLGVTDTQYF
TGTGCCAGCAGCTTAAAGCCTCTGGGGCTCGGTGTCACAGATACGCAGTATTTT
>NA|TRBV18|TRBJ2-1|NA
CASSPSLEYEQFF
TGTGCCAGCTCACCATCTTTAGAATATGAGCAGTTCTTC
>NA|TRBV20-1|TRBJ2-5|NA
CSPEVQETQYF
TGCAGCCCCGAGGTCCAAGAGACCCAGTACTTC
>NA|TRBV19|TRBJ2-1|TRBD2
CASSIRSGRAPYNEQFF
TGTGCCAGTAGTATTAGAAGCGGGAGGGCCCCCTACAATGAGCAGTTCTTC
>NA|TRBV20-1|TRBJ1-5|NA
CSASGAWDKGGVGAQHF
TGCAGTGCTAGTGGCGCGTGGGACAAAGGAGGTGTGGGGGCCCAGCATTTT
>NA|TRBV27|TRBJ2-3|NA
CASSLGALTDTQYF
TGTGCCAGCAGTTTAGGGGCTCTCACAGATACGCAGTATTTT
>NA|TRBV9|TRBJ2-3|NA
CASSVLAGTDTQYF
TGTGCCAGCAGCGTTTTAGCGGGCACAGATACGCAGTATTTT
>NA|TRBV13|TRBJ1-6|TRBD1
CASSLGDRDNSPLHF
TGTGCCAGCAGCTTAGGGGACAGGGATAATTCACCCCTCCACTTT
>NA|TRBV2|TRBJ2-2|TRBD2
CASSGEGTGELFF
TGTGCCAGCAGTGGGGAGGGGACCGGGGAGCTGTTTTTT
>NA|TRBV9|TRBJ2-7|NA
CASSPDGGIPYEQYF
TGTGCCAGTAGCCCAGACGGCGGGATTCCCTACGAGCAGTACTTC